The TCR beta chain described here comes from a study of neurological immune-mediated disorders (dated by TCRdb to about 2019). Describing the broader study: Peripheral blood TCR-beta repertoires from HTLV-I-associated myelopathy (HAM/TSP) patients, multiple sclerosis patients and healthy controls were compared by UMI-based sequencing. The cohort included 60 to 70 subjects: roughly 15 with HAM/TSP, around 35 with multiple sclerosis, and around 20 healthy controls. Alongside PBMC samples, the set of approximately 100 TCR-beta libraries contained longitudinal samples, technical triplicates, and paired CD4+ and CD8+ T-cell subsets that had been sorted. Longitudinal HAM/TSP donors and healthy donors each had 3 time-points at intervals of about 3-45 months.

To synthesize cDNA, template-switch 5'RACE was performed with a primer carrying a 10-nucleotide random unique molecular identifier so that each TCR transcript was tagged. Over 200 million TCR-beta sequences, covering 15-18 subjects, were produced in each sequencing run. The RNeasy kit was used for extraction of total RNA. The KAPA Real-time Library Amplification kit was used to amplify TCR-beta VDJ regions with primers targeting the TCR constant region and the 5'RACE anchor. Sample indexes and Illumina adaptors were added in a first PCR, and a second PCR then increased library yield. After purification with Ampure beads, the TCR product of roughly 650 bp was size-selected on a 2% E-gel SizeSelection system. Before pooling, libraries had their quality checked on a Bioanalyzer, their concentration measured with Qubit, and their quantity determined with the Kapa Library Quantification kit. Paired-end 2 x 150 bp sequencing of the libraries was performed on an Illumina HiSeq 2500. To increase sequence diversity, roughly 24-31% phiX was spiked into each library pool. For the original study's pipeline: Quality-filtered reads were processed with the UMI-based MiGEC pipeline, and over 85% of raw TCR sequences were removed by the MiGEC pipeline during error correction. VDJ genes were aligned to IMGT germline references, and clonotypes were defined by unique CDR3 amino acid sequence plus V-J genes. Clonal expansion, Shannon diversity and CDR3 relatedness were evaluated with VDJtools (CalcPairwiseDistances, ClusterSamples), while phylogenetic trees were built in CLCbio workbench. Clones with at least 8 unique UMIs were defined as expanded, with this threshold being based on coefficient-of-variation modelling across technical triplicates. TCRdb reprocessing: public reads trimmed at Q25 with fastp, clones called with MiXCR, in-frame beta chains kept. Each CDR3 protein gets just one entry, which takes the most common genes and DNA from the rows behind it. These V and J calls originate from TCRdb's pipeline instead of the authors' own analysis. Within this sample are approximately 100,000 distinct CDR3 sequences, with approximately 11% of them counted one time only. The ten biggest clones cover under 3.5% of the sample.

The study at large found these results: TCR clonal expansion was greatest in HAM/TSP patients and smallest in MS patients, who ranked below even healthy controls. Expanded clones from different subjects shared no identical CDR3 amino acid sequences, which suggests that TCR-beta repertoires were private in all groups.

Read against the paper, the sample's time point label means: longitudinal time-point 3. Unsorted PBMC libraries were generated from 2 million PBMCs stored in RNAlater at -80 °C until RNA extraction. Peripheral blood underwent Ficoll-Hypaque density gradient centrifugation to isolate PBMCs, which were then cryopreserved in liquid nitrogen. This clonotype was seen repeatedly, ten times or more. No cognate antigen has been identified for it. Base qualities were left out, and no much larger clone turns up one base away. Specimen: PBMCs. The source is a female donor with HTLV-1-associated myelopathy (HAM/TSP).

CDR3 loop: CASSPTKGGLNQPQHF. The nucleotide sequence is TGTGCCAGCAGTCCGACTAAGGGGGGGCTCAATCAGCCCCAGCATTTT. In this chain, TRBV6-6 is recombined with TRBJ1-5; perhaps TRBD1 is the D gene, with 6 bases matching. The CDR3 runs 16 amino acids, cysteine and phenylalanine included. The kept DNA is CDR3 alone, 48 bases in frame from the first base. Via the germline V gene (reference sequence), CDR1 is MNHNY and CDR2 SVGAGI. V is reduced by 5 bases and J by 3 bases, leaving a spacing of 17 bases between them.